This T cell receptor (beta chain) was sequenced for a study of blood T cell repertoires in COVID-19. Study-level background: Sites across the United States, Italy and Spain contributed samples from acute and convalescent COVID-19. In each case, the material was cDNA or gDNA derived from T cells, B-cell-depleted T cells, or PBMCs.

The germline V gene has CDR1 SEHNR and CDR2 FQNEAQ (reference sequence). This CDR3 has 15 amino acids. V shed 1 base and J shed 4 bases, with 14 bases lying between them. In terms of age and location, participants ranged from roughly 18 to 100 years and lived in under 30 US areas. Original data processing: Reference gene primer amplification in the assay estimated nucleated cell counts. Measured with immunoSEQ multiplex PCR; TCRdb has only the in-frame clones, and not every one. V, J and clone size reflect that table, while D and trimming were determined from the DNA. In the table there are approximately 400,000 clones, 85% to 90% of which are singletons.

Sequences were obtained from PBMCs or T cells enriched from blood (not recorded which). The source is a young woman who had recovered from COVID-19. This chain joins TRBV7-9 and TRBJ2-7, with D maybe TRBD2 (7 bases). The CDR3 loop reads CASSLGGGGLYEQYF. The CDR3 DNA follows: TGTGCCAGCAGCTTAGGGGGAGGGGGATTGTACGAGCAGTACTTC.